This TCR beta chain originates from a study of cytomegalovirus exposure and HLA in healthy donors. In the study overall: The roughly 700 first-cohort repertoires shared a platform with the 120 or so validation repertoires, as reported in a later analysis. Study-level points and caveats: Subsequent analysis showed first-cohort TCR clusters tending to co-occur in around 110 validation repertoires. Associated with cytomegalovirus, according to the listing, were some 150 TCR beta chains.

With 6 bases removed from V and 1 base from J, the gap between germline ends came to 12 bases. The CDR3 totals 14 residues. Per the germline V gene, CDR1 is MGHDK and CDR2 is SYGVNS. Using immunoSEQ multiplex PCR, the repertoire was profiled, and TCRdb retains in-frame clones only, with some absent. The sample consists of about 280,000 clones, roughly 90% of them appearing once. This clone was picked up one time. Its target is unknown. The sequenced sample was PBMCs. The chain links TRBV25-1 to TRBJ1-1; perhaps TRBD1 as D (5 bases). This TCR was sampled from a young woman in good health and CMV-seronegative. The CDR3 nucleotides read TGTGCCAGCAGGCCGGGACTGTGGAACACTGAAGCTTTCTTT. It codes for CASRPGLWNTEAFF.